These 28 T cell receptor beta chains were all obtained from the same sample, sequenced in a study of OX40 agonist ivuxolimab in advanced cancers. Library prep was done by the immunoSEQ multiplex PCR assay. Imported from immuneACCESS, the table was reduced by TCRdb to in-frame sequences with V and J called. These copies leave out some clones; in studies compared against another copy, an unresolved V gene accounts for under half, and the cause of the remainder is not known. The sample table records under 85,000 clones; 94% of these occur just once. Jointly, the top ten make up around 20% of the sample. The material was CD4+ or CD8+ T cells sorted from blood, obtained in a trial of the OX40 agonist ivuxolimab. The receptors shown here come from an adult with an advanced solid tumor such as melanoma, head and neck, liver or kidney cancer.

This clone was observed once. V usage is TRBV7-8 and J usage is TRBJ2-1, with TRBD2 matching 7 bases. V shed 3 bases and J 6 bases; nucleotides not matched to a gene: 8. This CDR3 comprises 15 residues. CDR1 SGHVS and CDR2 FQNEAQ come from the germline V gene. The CDR3 reads CASSFGGVVVNEQFF. The CDR3, as DNA: TGTGCCAGCAGCTTTGGGGGGGTCGTCGTCAATGAGCAGTTCTTC.

The chain combines TRBV7-2 with TRBJ2-3; D is undetermined. Germline V lookup: CDR1 SGHTA, CDR2 FQGNSA. Trimming cost V 1 base and J 1 base, with 15 bases left between them. The CDR3 has 17 residues. CDR3 in amino acids: CASSLGVASFRTDTQYF. CDR3 in DNA: TGTGCCAGCAGCTTAGGGGTAGCCTCCTTTCGCACAGATACGCAGTATTTT.

About this clone: One junction end disagrees with the germline gene, perhaps due to a read error. The gene calls are TRBV7-7 and TRBJ2-7; the match to TRBD1 covers 9 bases. CDR1 is SSHAT, CDR2 FNYEAQ, per germline (reference sequence). CDR3 length: 14 amino acids. CDR3 amino acids: CTSSPGTGTYEQYF. Here the CDR3 DNA reads TGTACCAGCAGCCCTGGGACAGGGACCTACGAGCAGTACTTC.

In this sample, this clone turned up a few times. V is TRBV6-4 and J is TRBJ2-1; 9 bases are a match to TRBD1. The germline CDR1 and CDR2 sequences are MRHNA and SNTAGT. Unmatched junction bases numbered 0, after V lost 0 bases and J lost 3 bases. The CDR3 runs to 15 residues. The CDR3 region is CASSDSTGGYNEQFF. The CDR3 DNA reads as TGTGCCAGCAGTGACTCGACAGGGGGCTACAATGAGCAGTTCTTC.

In this sample, this clone turned up many times. The chain joins TRBV4-2 to TRBJ1-5; D perhaps matches TRBD1 (6 bases). The CDR3 is 16 amino acids. Germline loops: CDR1 LGHNA, CDR2 YNFKEQ. The V end was cut by 3 bases, the J end by 6 bases, with 18 bases between. CDR3 loop: CASSQDHRADGQPQHF. CDR3 coding DNA: TGTGCCAGCAGCCAGGACCACAGGGCTGATGGTCAGCCCCAGCATTTT.

This rearrangement joins TRBV4-1 to TRBJ1-4, with D perhaps matching TRBD1 (5 bases). The CDR3 is 16 amino acids. The V end was cut by 0 bases, the J end by 4 bases, with 12 bases between. CDR1 MGHRA and CDR2 YSYEKL come from the germline V gene. CDR3 sequence: CASSQERRGLNEKLFF. CDR3 in DNA: TGCGCCAGCAGCCAAGAAAGGCGGGGCCTTAATGAAAAACTGTTTTTT.

The DNA of the CDR3 is TGTGCCAGCAGTTACTCGATAGGGAGCGGCTATGGCTACACCTTC. It codes for CASSYSIGSGYGYTF. The chain recombines TRBV6-5 with TRBJ1-2; D gene ambiguous. The CDR3 sequence is 15 residues long. Per the germline V gene, CDR1 is MNHEY and CDR2 is SVGAGI. Trimming cost V 0 bases and J 4 bases, with 12 bases left between them.

This chain connects TRBV30 to TRBJ2-7; 7 positions agree with TRBD2. With 1 base clipped from V and 5 bases from J, the junction kept 5 bases outside the gene matches. The CDR3 runs 13 residues. Germline V gives CDR1 GTSNPN, CDR2 SVGIG (reference sequence). The CDR3 spells CAWSEVGGNEQYF. CDR3 DNA: TGTGCCTGGAGTGAGGTGGGGGGGAACGAGCAGTACTTC.

This chain uses TRBV19 with TRBJ2-7, with D hard to call. Trimming shortened V by 2 bases and J by 6 bases, and 11 bases separated the two germline ends. This CDR3 is built from 13 residues. Germline V CDR1 and CDR2: LNHDA, SQIVND (reference sequence). The CDR3 DNA reads TGTGCCAGTAGTATAACCCCCTTAGGCGAGCAGTACTTC. This codes for CASSITPLGEQYF.

The chain is built from TRBV4-2 and TRBJ1-2; 10 bases match TRBD1. This CDR3 comprises 17 residues. Germline loops: CDR1 LGHNA, CDR2 YNFKEQ. With V trimmed by 1 base and J by 0 bases, 5 bases remained unmatched. The CDR3 coding sequence is TGTGCCAGCAGCCAAGGGGGGGGGACAGGGGCTAACTATGGCTACACCTTC. It encodes CASSQGGGTGANYGYTF.

This clone occurred once. This chain's CDR3 is CASSPVDGGQETQYF. CDR3 DNA: TGTGCCAGCTCACCGGTTGACGGGGGGCAAGAGACCCAGTACTTC. The V call is TRBV18, the J call TRBJ2-5, with 7 bases lining up with TRBD2. The V and J ends lost 3 bases and 2 bases, in that order; junction bases with no gene match: 6. Germline CDR1 KGHSH, CDR2 LQKENI. The CDR3 length is 15 residues.

CDR3 DNA sequence: TGCGCCAGCAGCTTGGGGTCAGGAGACTATGGCTACACCTTC. Encoded protein: CASSLGSGDYGYTF. J is TRBJ1-2 and V is TRBV5-1; D not resolved. Trimming pared 0 bases from V and 3 bases from J, leaving 9 bases between. Germline V lookup: CDR1 SGHRS, CDR2 YFSETQ. This CDR3 region has 14 residues.

The J gene is TRBJ2-1, the V gene TRBV10-3; 9 bases match TRBD1. The V gene end was trimmed by 0 bases and the J gene end by 12 bases; junction bases not matched to a gene: 15. CDR1 and CDR2 (germline): ENHRY, SYGVKD. The CDR3 contains 17 residues. CDR3 loop: CAISESYIGTGSNLQFF. CDR3 coding DNA: TGTGCCATCAGTGAGTCGTATATTGGGACAGGGTCGAATCTGCAGTTCTTC.

This chain joins TRBV7-6 and TRBJ2-3, with no clear D. Germline values: CDR1 SGHVS, CDR2 FNYEAQ. This CDR3 contains 12 residues. V was clipped by 2 bases and J by 4 bases, with 4 bases between them. The chain's CDR3 is CASSLLADTQYF. In nucleotides, the CDR3 is TGTGCCAGCAGCTTACTGGCAGATACGCAGTATTTT.

CDR3 region: CASSPRGSVSSGNTIYF. The CDR3 DNA reads TGTGCCAGCAGCCCTCGTGGGTCCGTGTCCTCTGGAAACACCATATATTTT. This chain connects TRBV28 to TRBJ1-3; D is ambiguous. CDR3 length: 17 amino acids. V lost 6 bases, J lost 0 bases, and 18 bases lay in between. Germline V gene sequence: CDR1 MDHEN, CDR2 SYDVKM. Full variable domain (remainder filled in from reference TRBV28 and TRBJ1-3): DVKVTQSSRYLVKRTGEKVFLECVQDMDHENMFWYRQDPGLGLRLIYFSYDVKMKEKGDIPEGYSVSREKKERFSLILESASTNQTSMYLCASSPRGSVSSGNTIYFGEGSWLTVV.

The rearrangement joins TRBV5-4 to TRBJ1-2; no firm D call. Trimming took off 2 bases at V and 3 bases at J, with 8 bases between the two ends. CDR1 is SGHNT and CDR2 is YYREEE in the germline V gene (reference sequence). CDR3 length: 13 amino acids. In DNA, the CDR3 is TGTGCCAGCAGCTTTGGGAGCGACTATGGCTACACCTTC. Translation: CASSFGSDYGYTF. The entire variable domain, with the rest obtained from reference TRBV5-4 and TRBJ1-2, is as follows: ETGVTQSPTHLIKTRGQQVTLRCSSQSGHNTVSWYQQALGQGPQFIFQYYREEENGRGNFPPRFSGLQFPNYSSELNVNALELDDSALYLCASSFGSDYGYTFGSGTRLTVV.

The rearrangement uses TRBV27 and TRBJ2-3; 7 bases are a match to TRBD1. Germline lookup yields CDR1 MNHEY and CDR2 SMNVEV (reference sequence). Trimming took 5 bases from V and 2 from J; bases not matched to a gene: 4. This CDR3 region has 14 residues. This CDR3 reads CASSPRGFTDTQYF. The CDR3 DNA reads as TGTGCCAGCAGTCCCAGGGGGTTCACAGATACGCAGTATTTT.

The chain uses TRBV4-1 and TRBJ2-5; D is unresolved. Trimming took 4 bases from V and 2 from J, leaving 11 bases between them. The CDR3 runs to 14 residues. Per the germline V gene, CDR1 is MGHRA and CDR2 is YSYEKL. CDR3 in DNA: TGCGCCAGCAGCCCCCGTTCAGCTCAAGAGACCCAGTACTTC. It encodes CASSPRSAQETQYF.

Only one count was recorded for this clone. The rearrangement joins TRBV27 to TRBJ2-1; 8 bases map to TRBD1. Germline CDR1 and CDR2: MNHEY and SMNVEV (reference sequence). The CDR3 is 14 residues long. The V and J ends lost 4 bases and 2 bases, in that order; junction bases with no gene match: 1. CDR3 amino acids: CASSSDRAYNEQFF. CDR3 DNA sequence: TGTGCCAGCAGTTCGGACAGGGCCTACAATGAGCAGTTCTTC.

V gene TRBV19 combines with J gene TRBJ1-5; the D is unclear. The CDR3 covers 13 residues. Trimming removed 6 bases at V and 4 bases at J, with 10 bases between. The germline V gene has CDR1 LNHDA and CDR2 SQIVND (reference sequence). The CDR3 nucleotides are TGTGCCAGTAGACCTCCGGGGAATCAGCCCCAGCATTTT. Protein sequence: CASRPPGNQPQHF.

The genes are TRBV19 and TRBJ2-7; D gene uncertain. Germline V gene data show CDR1 as LNHDA and CDR2 as SQIVND (reference sequence). The CDR3 contains 15 residues. V was shortened by 6 bases and J by 0 bases, with 15 bases between the two germline ends. The CDR3 reads CASSKAPAGSYEQYF. The CDR3 bases are TGTGCCAGTAGCAAAGCCCCAGCCGGCTCCTACGAGCAGTACTTC.

The rearrangement links TRBV5-1 to TRBJ1-2, with 10 bases matching TRBD1. This CDR3 region has 14 residues. J lost 5 bases, V lost 4 bases, and 5 bases had no gene match. Germline-derived CDR1 and CDR2 are SGHRS and YFSETQ. CDR3 nucleotides: TGCGCCAGCAGCATTGGACAGGGGGGGTATGGCTACACCTTC. Its protein product is CASSIGQGGYGYTF. Together with reference TRBV5-1 and TRBJ1-2, the CDR3 gives the full variable domain: KAGVTQTPRYLIKTRGQQVTLSCSPISGHRSVSWYQQTPGQGLQFLFEYFSETQRNKGNFPGRFSGRQFSNSRSEMNVSTLELGDSALYLCASSIGQGGYGYTFGSGTRLTVV.

V usage is TRBV18 and J usage is TRBJ1-3; the D is unclear. The V gene lost 3 bases and the J gene lost 2 bases, with 14 bases spanning the gap. Germline V CDR1 and CDR2: KGHSH, LQKENI. The CDR3 has 16 amino acids. The DNA of the CDR3 is TGTGCCAGCTCACCCGCCCCCCAGCTACCTGGAAACACCATATATTTT. Its translation: CASSPAPQLPGNTIYF. The full variable domain, rest sourced from reference TRBV18 and TRBJ1-3, is NAGVMQNPRHLVRRRGQEARLRCSPMKGHSHVYWYRQLPEEGLKFMVYLQKENIIDESGMPKERFSAEFPKEGPSILRIQQVVRGDSAAYFCASSPAPQLPGNTIYFGEGSWLTVV.

This chain joins TRBV9 and TRBJ1-2, with D perhaps TRBD1 (5 bases). With 0 bases removed from V and 0 bases from J, the gap between germline ends came to 12 bases. Germline V lookup: CDR1 SGDLS, CDR2 YYNGEE. The CDR3 extends over 16 amino acids. The CDR3 DNA reads TGTGCCAGCAGCGTAGTAACAGGACTAGCTAACTATGGCTACACCTTC. This sequence encodes CASSVVTGLANYGYTF.

The chain links TRBV4-1 to TRBJ1-5; D is uncertain. V was pared by 0 bases and J by 5 bases, with 8 bases between. The CDR3 is made up of 14 amino acids. Germline V gene data show CDR1 as MGHRA and CDR2 as YSYEKL. The DNA of the CDR3 is TGCGCCAGCAGCCAAGAGGTCGGATATCAGCCCCAGCATTTT. It translates to CASSQEVGYQPQHF.

The J gene is TRBJ1-2, the V gene TRBV5-8; TRBD1 matches 8 bases. Germline CDR1 reads SGHTS; CDR2 reads YDEGEE. The CDR3 has 13 amino acids. V was clipped by 4 bases and J by 8 bases; unmatched bases: 7. The CDR3 sequence is CASSPGQALGYTF. DNA of the CDR3: TGTGCCAGCAGCCCGGGACAGGCTTTAGGCTACACCTTC.

This chain links TRBV11-2 with TRBJ2-3; TRBD1 aligns across 7 bases. Germline trimming cut 4 bases from V and 2 bases from J; bases unmatched to any gene: 9. This CDR3 has 16 residues. In germline, CDR1 is SGHAT, CDR2 FQNNGV. The CDR3 region has the DNA TGTGCCAGCAGCTCACAGGGGATCCTCCTCACAGATACGCAGTATTTT. Its translation: CASSSQGILLTDTQYF.

J is TRBJ1-5 and V is TRBV27; 7 positions agree with TRBD1. This CDR3 has 15 amino acids. V was pared by 7 bases and J by 0 bases, with 6 bases of the junction left unmatched. Germline CDR1 and CDR2: MNHEY and SMNVEV (reference sequence). The CDR3 protein is CASNPGQYSNQPQHF. Written as DNA, the CDR3 is TGTGCCAGCAACCCGGGACAGTATAGCAATCAGCCCCAGCATTTT.